This entry is about one T cell receptor beta chain. What it recognizes is unknown. Terminally differentiated effector memory CD45RA+ cells were excluded by CCR7 positive selection of CD45RO-negative cells. The sample originates from a study of shared clonotypes between healthy human individuals. Study-level information: Three plates were used per donor for CD4 naive, three for CD4 memory, two for CD8 naive and one for CD8 memory.

General study points: All-four-donor shared clonotypes had higher generation probabilities than non-shared clonotypes did. Richness estimates generally favored naive over memory subsets.

Original data processing: With immunoSEQ giving junction-only sequences and no quality scores, filtering differed. The repertoire was sequenced with immunoSEQ multiplex PCR; TCRdb's copy has only in-frame clones and lacks some. For V, J and clone size, that table is used; D and trimming come from the DNA. The data hold 2 million or so clones, with over 85% observed a single time. Trimming took 3 bases from V and 5 from J; bases not matched to a gene: 4. Germline-derived CDR1 and CDR2 are LGHNA and YSLEER. There are 15 residues in the CDR3. Sequencing input: naive CD8+ T cells sorted from blood. This sequence joins TRBV4-3 and TRBJ2-5, with 12 bases lining up with TRBD2. The source is a man between 18 and 35 years old in good health. The CDR3 nucleotides are TGCGCCAGCAGCCAGGTGACTAGCGGGAGTGAGACCCAGTACTTC. Its translation: CASSQVTSGSETQYF.